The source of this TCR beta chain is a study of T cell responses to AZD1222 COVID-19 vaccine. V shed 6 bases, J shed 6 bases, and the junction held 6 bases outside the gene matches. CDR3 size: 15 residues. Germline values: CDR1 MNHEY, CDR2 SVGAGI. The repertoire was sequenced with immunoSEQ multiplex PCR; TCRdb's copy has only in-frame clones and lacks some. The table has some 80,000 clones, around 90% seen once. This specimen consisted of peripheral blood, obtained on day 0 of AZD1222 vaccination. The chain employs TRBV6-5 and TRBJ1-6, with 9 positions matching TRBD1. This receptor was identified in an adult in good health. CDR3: CASRVEDRGNSPLHF. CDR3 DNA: TGTGCCAGCAGGGTAGAGGACAGGGGTAATTCACCCCTCCACTTT.